Below are 20 T cell receptor beta chains sequenced from a single sample in a study of cytomegalovirus exposure and HLA in healthy donors. This PCR relied on a set of 60 Vbeta primers and 13 Jbeta primers. This table comes from immunoSEQ multiplex PCR, and its TCRdb copy is limited to in-frame clones, with some not included. Of more than 80,000 clones in the sample, about 70% were seen once. The sequencing input was PBMCs. These receptors originate from a boy aged 5-17 years in good health and CMV-seronegative.

The CDR3 region is CASSELIEAFF. In nucleotides, the CDR3 is TGTGCCAGCAGCGAGCTAATTGAAGCTTTCTTT. The gene calls are TRBV2 and TRBJ1-1, with D unresolved. V was trimmed by 6 bases and J by 7 bases, leaving 9 bases between them. The germline V gene encodes CDR1 SNHLY and CDR2 FYNNEI. The CDR3 loop spans 11 amino acids.

This chain joins TRBV14 and TRBJ2-1, with D possibly TRBD1 on 5 matching bases. This CDR3 is 15 amino acids long. Per germline, CDR1 SGHDN and CDR2 FVKESK. Trimming removed 2 bases from V and 7 bases from J, with 15 bases in between. The CDR3 DNA reads TGTGCCAGCAGCCAATGGCCTAGGGGCGGTAATGAGCAGTTCTTC. Protein product: CASSQWPRGGNEQFF.

This clone was seen a single time. The genes are TRBV6-5 and TRBJ2-7; tentatively, D is TRBD2 (5 bases). The germline V gene has CDR1 MNHEY and CDR2 SVGAGI. Between the trimmed V and J ends, which lost 1 base and 0 bases, there was a span of 10 bases. The length of the CDR3 is 15 residues. CDR3 loop: CASSYFSRGSYEQYF. In nucleotides, the CDR3 is TGTGCCAGCAGTTACTTTTCACGGGGCTCCTACGAGCAGTACTTC.

CDR3 residues: CASSVGQRPQHF. The CDR3 region has the DNA TGTGCCAGCAGCGTGGGACAGCGGCCCCAGCATTTT. This rearrangement joins TRBV5-6 to TRBJ1-5; TRBD1 matches 7 bases. Germline trimming cut 4 bases from V and 9 bases from J; bases unmatched to any gene: 4. CDR3 length: 12 residues. Germline assignment: CDR1 SGHDT and CDR2 YYEEEE.

The rearrangement joins TRBV6-5 to TRBJ2-1; TRBD2 matches at 15 bases. Germline V gene data show CDR1 as MNHEY and CDR2 as SVGAGI. The CDR3 length is 15 residues. J gave up 7 bases and V 6 bases, and 4 bases lay outside the gene matches. The CDR3 region has the DNA TGTGCCAGCAGACCGGGGACTAGCGGGAGGAATGAGCAGTTCTTC. The encoded protein is CASRPGTSGRNEQFF.

J is TRBJ2-2 and V is TRBV11-2; D possibly corresponds to TRBD2 (6 bases). Trimming left V 9 bases short and J 1 base short, with 12 bases between. CDR1 and CDR2 (germline): SGHAT, FQNNGV. There are 14 residues in the CDR3. CDR3 protein: CASPGGENTGELFF. CDR3 DNA: TGTGCCAGTCCCGGCGGGGAGAACACCGGGGAGCTGTTTTTT.

The rearrangement joins TRBV6-1 to TRBJ1-5; 7 bases are shared with TRBD1. Germline V lookup: CDR1 MNHNS, CDR2 SASEGT. After removal of 6 bases from V and 4 bases from J, the junction contained 9 bases not matched to a gene. There are 15 residues in the CDR3. The CDR3 loop is CASRGGQSGNQPQHF. CDR3 DNA: TGTGCCAGCAGGGGGGGACAGTCCGGGAATCAGCCCCAGCATTTT.

This chain links TRBV19 with TRBJ2-6, with D unresolved. CDR3 size: 15 residues. Looked up from germline, CDR1 is LNHDA and CDR2 is SQIVND (reference sequence). V was shortened by 4 bases and J by 2 bases, with 9 bases between the two germline ends. DNA of the CDR3: TGTGCCAGTAGTAGGGCCGCAGCTGGGGCCAACGTCCTGACTTTC. This gives the protein CASSRAAAGANVLTF.

CDR3 sequence (DNA): TGTGCCAGCAGTCCCCAGGACAGATACTACGAGCAGTACTTC. Encoded protein: CASSPQDRYYEQYF. This sequence joins TRBV27 and TRBJ2-7, with a tentative D call TRBD1 (6 bases). The germline V gene has CDR1 MNHEY and CDR2 SMNVEV (reference sequence). The ends were cut back, 5 bases at V and 3 bases at J, with 14 bases in the middle. The CDR3 runs to 14 residues.

The rearrangement links TRBV6-5 to TRBJ2-2; 10 positions agree with TRBD1. CDR3 length: 15 amino acids. CDR1 and CDR2 from the germline V gene are MNHEY and SVGAGI. The trim removed 2 bases at V and 3 bases at J, leaving 0 bases unmatched. This chain's CDR3 is CASSYGTGDTGELFF. The CDR3 DNA is TGTGCCAGCAGTTACGGGACAGGGGACACCGGGGAGCTGTTTTTT.

V usage is TRBV5-1 and J usage is TRBJ1-4; 7 bases map to TRBD1. The length of the CDR3 is 14 residues. Germline CDR1 and CDR2: SGHRS and YFSETQ. The V segment lost 2 bases and the J segment 3 bases; nucleotides outside the gene matches: 1. The chain's CDR3 is CASSLGGPNEKLFF. CDR3 bases: TGCGCCAGCAGCTTAGGGGGCCCTAATGAAAAACTGTTTTTT. Variable domain in full (rest from reference TRBV5-1 and TRBJ1-4): KAGVTQTPRYLIKTRGQQVTLSCSPISGHRSVSWYQQTPGQGLQFLFEYFSETQRNKGNFPGRFSGRQFSNSRSEMNVSTLELGDSALYLCASSLGGPNEKLFFGSGTQLSVL.

This sequence joins TRBV6-1 and TRBJ2-1; 7 bases fit TRBD1. The CDR3 totals 14 residues. Germline V gives CDR1 MNHNS, CDR2 SASEGT. V shed 6 bases, J shed 1 base, and the junction held 3 bases outside the gene matches. The CDR3 region has the DNA TGTGCCAGCAGCGACAGGGATTCCTACAATGAGCAGTTCTTC. Translated, it gives CASSDRDSYNEQFF.

The V call is TRBV9, the J call TRBJ2-7, with 9 nucleotides matching TRBD1. The germline V gene has CDR1 SGDLS and CDR2 YYNGEE. CDR3 size: 14 residues. With V trimmed by 3 bases and J by 4 bases, 5 bases remained unmatched. This CDR3 reads CASSAGTGNYEQYF. Written as DNA, the CDR3 is TGTGCCAGCAGCGCCGGGACAGGGAATTACGAGCAGTACTTC.

The chain joins TRBV11-2 to TRBJ2-6; TRBD1 might be the D (6 bases). V lost 3 bases, J lost 1 base, and 7 bases lay in between. This CDR3 is built from 15 residues. Germline CDR1 SGHAT, CDR2 FQNNGV. CDR3 nucleotide sequence: TGTGCCAGCAGCTTCGGGACATCTGGGGCCAACGTCCTGACTTTC. Protein sequence: CASSFGTSGANVLTF.

The chain carries TRBV10-3 and TRBJ2-1; possible D gene TRBD1, 6 bases. CDR1 is ENHRY and CDR2 is SYGVKD in the germline V gene. The length of the CDR3 is 12 residues. V was pared by 3 bases and J by 8 bases, with 8 bases between. As DNA, the CDR3 is TGTGCCATCAGTGAACAGGGCGATGAGCAGTTCTTC. It is translated as CAISEQGDEQFF.

The chain is built from TRBV5-1 and TRBJ1-4; 9 bases align to TRBD1. Germline V gives CDR1 SGHRS, CDR2 YFSETQ. The CDR3 has 14 amino acids. V trimming: 2 bases; J trimming: 5 bases; junction bases outside the gene matches: 1. DNA for the CDR3: TGCGCCAGCAGCTTTGGACAGGGGAATGAAAAACTGTTTTTT. Residues: CASSFGQGNEKLFF.

This clone was counted between two and nine times. The chain recombines TRBV11-2 with TRBJ1-5, with no clear D. CDR1 is SGHAT and CDR2 is FQNNGV in the germline V gene. This CDR3 has 12 amino acids. With 5 bases removed from V and 12 bases from J, the gap between germline ends came to 14 bases. CDR3 sequence reads: CASSARGGVQHF. CDR3 DNA: TGTGCCAGCAGCGCCAGAGGCGGAGTCCAGCATTTT.

The chain links TRBV11-2 to TRBJ2-1, with 12 bases aligning to TRBD2. Germline lookup yields CDR1 SGHAT and CDR2 FQNNGV. The CDR3 loop spans 15 amino acids. Unmatched junction bases numbered 4, after V lost 5 bases and J lost 5 bases. Written as DNA, the CDR3 is TGTGCCAGCAGCAAAGGACTAGCGGGGAACAATGAGCAGTTCTTC. Residues: CASSKGLAGNNEQFF.

The chain couples TRBV27 to TRBJ2-7; tentative D call: TRBD2 (6 bases). Trimming left V 11 bases short and J 0 bases short, with 17 bases between. The CDR3 consists of 14 residues. Germline V lookup: CDR1 MNHEY, CDR2 SMNVEV (reference sequence). The CDR3 DNA reads as TGTGCCGTCGCCCTACGAGCGGGCTCCTACGAGCAGTACTTC. It is translated as CAVALRAGSYEQYF.

V is TRBV30 and J is TRBJ1-6, with D perhaps TRBD1 (6 bases). CDR1 is GTSNPN and CDR2 is SVGIG in the germline V gene (reference sequence). The CDR3 is made up of 14 amino acids. V lost 6 bases and J 6 bases, leaving 15 bases between the germline ends. DNA of the CDR3: TGTGCCTGTAATACAGGGTTTGGTAATTCACCCCTCCACTTT. It translates to CACNTGFGNSPLHF.